This T cell receptor (beta chain) comes out of a study of blood T cells in healthy people across ages. Points from the study as a whole: Unsorted PBMC input precluded a conclusive naive versus antigen-experienced comparison.

Details on this clonotype: No antigen is known for it.

No fewer than 5.5 micrograms of total RNA were isolated from every sample. A sample-barcoded 5' primer and a J-beta primer mix were used in a second PCR of roughly 7 to 11 cycles. Each cDNA molecule was tagged by a template-switch adaptor with 12 random nucleotides. TCRdb used MiXCR to reprocess the 5' RACE reads, holding one entry per CDR3 protein. The data show around 780,000 distinct CDR3 sequences, around 24% seen once. This same sample was also part of a study on T cells of mothers and their children. From that study: Overlap in related mother-child pairs always slightly exceeded unrelated pairs, never significantly.

This TCR derives from a boy between 5 and 17 years old in good health. The sequencing sample was made of blood.

The CDR3 is CSAWTSGKPDTQYF. DNA of the CDR3: TGCAGTGCTTGGACTAGCGGGAAGCCAGATACGCAGTATTTT. The J gene is TRBJ2-3, the V gene TRBV20-1; 12 nucleotides align to TRBD2. There are 14 residues in the CDR3. V trimming: 5 bases; J trimming: 4 bases; junction bases outside the gene matches: 4. The germline gives CDR1 DFQATT, CDR2 SNEGSKA (reference sequence).